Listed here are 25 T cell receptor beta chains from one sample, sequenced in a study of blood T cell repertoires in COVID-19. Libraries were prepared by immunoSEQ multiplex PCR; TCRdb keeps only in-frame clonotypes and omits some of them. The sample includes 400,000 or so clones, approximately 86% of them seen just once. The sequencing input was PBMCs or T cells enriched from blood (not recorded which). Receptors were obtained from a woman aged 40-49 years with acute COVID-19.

The DNA for the CDR3 is TGTGCTAGTGGTTTACATTCATCGTTTAACACTGAAGCTTTCTTT. The encoded protein is CASGLHSSFNTEAFF. This rearrangement joins TRBV12-5 to TRBJ1-1; D not certain. Germline V gives CDR1 LGHNT, CDR2 FRNRAP. This CDR3 contains 15 residues. The V end was cut by 3 bases, the J end by 2 bases, with 13 bases between.

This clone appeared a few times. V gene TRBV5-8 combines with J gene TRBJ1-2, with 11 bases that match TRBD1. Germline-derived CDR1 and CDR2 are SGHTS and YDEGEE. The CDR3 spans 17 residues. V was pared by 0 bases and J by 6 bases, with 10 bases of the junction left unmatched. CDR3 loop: CASSLGTGGDVGDGYTF. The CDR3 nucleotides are TGTGCCAGCAGCTTGGGGACAGGGGGCGACGTCGGGGATGGCTACACCTTC. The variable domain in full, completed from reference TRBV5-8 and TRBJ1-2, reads EAGVTQSPTHLIKTRGQQATLRCSPISGHTSVYWYQQALGLGLQFLLWYDEGEERNRGNFPPRFSGRQFPNYSSELNVNALELEDSALYLCASSLGTGGDVGDGYTFGSGTRLTVV.

CDR3 sequence (DNA): TGTGCCACCGAACCGGACAGGGCTCGCTATGGCTACACCTTC. This gives the protein CATEPDRARYGYTF. The chain links TRBV2 to TRBJ1-2, with TRBD1 matching over 8 bases. Germline assignment: CDR1 SNHLY and CDR2 FYNNEI. V lost 10 bases, J lost 4 bases, and 11 bases stayed unmatched. The CDR3 length is 14 residues.

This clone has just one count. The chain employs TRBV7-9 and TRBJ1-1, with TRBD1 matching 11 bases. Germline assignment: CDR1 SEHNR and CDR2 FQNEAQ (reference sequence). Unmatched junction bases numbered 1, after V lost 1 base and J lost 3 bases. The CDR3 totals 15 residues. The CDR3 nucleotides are TGTGCCAGCAGCTTAGGGACAGGGGGCCACACTGAAGCTTTCTTT. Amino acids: CASSLGTGGHTEAFF.

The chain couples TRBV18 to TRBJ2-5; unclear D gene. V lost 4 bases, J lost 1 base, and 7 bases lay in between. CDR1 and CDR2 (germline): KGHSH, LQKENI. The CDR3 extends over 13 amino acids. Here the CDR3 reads CASSRAPQETQYF. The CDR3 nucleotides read TGTGCCAGCTCACGAGCCCCCCAAGAGACCCAGTACTTC.

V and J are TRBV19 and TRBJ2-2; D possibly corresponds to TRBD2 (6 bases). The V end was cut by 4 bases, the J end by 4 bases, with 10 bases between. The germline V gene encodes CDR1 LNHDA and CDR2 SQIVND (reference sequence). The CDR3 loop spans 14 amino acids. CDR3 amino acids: CASSTVAATGELFF. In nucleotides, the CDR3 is TGTGCCAGTAGTACTGTAGCGGCCACCGGGGAGCTGTTTTTT.

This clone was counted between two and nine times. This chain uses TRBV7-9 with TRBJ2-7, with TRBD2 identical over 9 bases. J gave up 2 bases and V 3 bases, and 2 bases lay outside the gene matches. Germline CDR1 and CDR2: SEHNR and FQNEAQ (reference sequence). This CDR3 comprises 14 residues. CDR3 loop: CASSFAGGTYEQYF. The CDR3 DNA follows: TGTGCCAGCAGCTTCGCGGGGGGGACCTACGAGCAGTACTTC.

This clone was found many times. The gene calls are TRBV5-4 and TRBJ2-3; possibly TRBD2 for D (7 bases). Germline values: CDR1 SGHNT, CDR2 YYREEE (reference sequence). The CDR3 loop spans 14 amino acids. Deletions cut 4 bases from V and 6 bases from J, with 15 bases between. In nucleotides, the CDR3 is TGTGCCAGCAGCCCCGAAGGGAGGGGGGATACGCAGTATTTT. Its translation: CASSPEGRGDTQYF.

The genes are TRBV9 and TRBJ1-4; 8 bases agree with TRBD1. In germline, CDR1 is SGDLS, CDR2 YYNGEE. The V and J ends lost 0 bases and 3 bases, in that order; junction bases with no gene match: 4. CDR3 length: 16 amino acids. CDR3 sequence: CASSVAGGGSNEKLFF. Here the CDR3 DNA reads TGTGCCAGCAGCGTAGCAGGGGGCGGATCTAATGAAAAACTGTTTTTT.

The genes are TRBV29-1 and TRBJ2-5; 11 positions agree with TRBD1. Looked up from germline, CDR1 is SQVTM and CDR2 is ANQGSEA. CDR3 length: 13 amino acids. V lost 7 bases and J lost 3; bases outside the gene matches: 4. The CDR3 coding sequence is TGCAGCGACGAGGGACAGGGGGAAGAGACCCAGTACTTC. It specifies CSDEGQGEETQYF.

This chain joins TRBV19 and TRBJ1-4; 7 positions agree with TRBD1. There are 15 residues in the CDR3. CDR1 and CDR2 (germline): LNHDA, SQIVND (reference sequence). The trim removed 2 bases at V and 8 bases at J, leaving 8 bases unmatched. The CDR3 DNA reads TGTGCCAGTAGTATAAACGCAGGGGGACACGAAAAACTGTTTTTT. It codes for CASSINAGGHEKLFF.

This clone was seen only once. The CDR3 protein is CASSYGGGQGSYNQPQHF. The CDR3 DNA reads as TGTGCCAGCAGCTACGGGGGGGGACAGGGCTCCTACAATCAGCCCCAGCATTTT. The chain has TRBV5-4 and TRBJ1-5, with 9 bases lining up with TRBD1. The CDR3 runs to 18 residues. V lost 3 bases and J lost 3; bases outside the gene matches: 13. The germline V gene has CDR1 SGHNT and CDR2 YYREEE (reference sequence).

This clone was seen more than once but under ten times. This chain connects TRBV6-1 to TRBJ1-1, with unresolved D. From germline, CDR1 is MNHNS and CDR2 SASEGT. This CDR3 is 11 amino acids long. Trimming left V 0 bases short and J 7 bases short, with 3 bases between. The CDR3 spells CASSEAIEAFF. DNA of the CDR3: TGTGCCAGCAGTGAAGCTATTGAAGCTTTCTTT.

In DNA, the CDR3 is TGTGCCAGTAGTGTCACCGGGACAGGGAATTCACCCCTCCACTTT. Translating gives CASSVTGTGNSPLHF. The rearrangement uses TRBV19 and TRBJ1-6; TRBD1 matches at 9 bases. Germline CDR1 LNHDA, CDR2 SQIVND (reference sequence). The CDR3 has 15 amino acids. Trimming at V came to 5 bases and at J to 7 bases, leaving 6 bases not matched to a gene.

In nucleotides, the CDR3 is TGTGCCAGCTCGGACAAGCGACACAACTATGGCTACACCTTC. This encodes CASSDKRHNYGYTF. The chain is built from TRBV6-5 and TRBJ1-2, with a possible D match to TRBD1 (5 bases). V shed 8 bases and J shed 2 bases, with 15 bases lying between them. This CDR3 contains 14 residues. Germline CDR1 MNHEY, CDR2 SVGAGI.

CDR3 sequence (DNA): TGTGCCAGTAGTCCAGGAAATGAAAAACTGTTTTTT. As protein: CASSPGNEKLFF. V is TRBV19 and J is TRBJ1-4; unclear D gene. The CDR3 extends over 12 amino acids. CDR1 is LNHDA and CDR2 is SQIVND in the germline V gene (reference sequence). The V end lost 5 bases, the J end lost 5 bases, and 6 bases lay between the germline ends.

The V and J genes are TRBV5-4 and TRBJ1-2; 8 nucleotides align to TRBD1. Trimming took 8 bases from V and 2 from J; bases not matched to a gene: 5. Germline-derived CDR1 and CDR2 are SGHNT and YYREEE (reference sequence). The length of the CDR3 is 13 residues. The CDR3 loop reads CASTRDRNYGYTF. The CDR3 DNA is TGTGCCAGTACCCGGGACAGGAACTATGGCTACACCTTC. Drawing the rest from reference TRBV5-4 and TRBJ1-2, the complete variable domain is ETGVTQSPTHLIKTRGQQVTLRCSSQSGHNTVSWYQQALGQGPQFIFQYYREEENGRGNFPPRFSGLQFPNYSSELNVNALELDDSALYLCASTRDRNYGYTFGSGTRLTVV.

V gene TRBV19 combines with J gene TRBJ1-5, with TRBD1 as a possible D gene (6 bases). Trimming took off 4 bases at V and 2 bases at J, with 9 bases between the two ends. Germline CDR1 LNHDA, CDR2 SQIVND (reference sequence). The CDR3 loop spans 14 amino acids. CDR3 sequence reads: CASSTYRGNQPQHF. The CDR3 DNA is TGTGCCAGTAGTACTTACAGGGGCAATCAGCCCCAGCATTTT.

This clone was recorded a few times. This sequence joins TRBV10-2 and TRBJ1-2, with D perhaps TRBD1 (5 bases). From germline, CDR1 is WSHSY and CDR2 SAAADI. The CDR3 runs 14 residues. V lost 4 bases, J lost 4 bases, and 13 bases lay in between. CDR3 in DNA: TGCGCCAGCAGTGCGTCAGGGAGCGGCTATGGCTACACCTTC. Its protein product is CASSASGSGYGYTF.

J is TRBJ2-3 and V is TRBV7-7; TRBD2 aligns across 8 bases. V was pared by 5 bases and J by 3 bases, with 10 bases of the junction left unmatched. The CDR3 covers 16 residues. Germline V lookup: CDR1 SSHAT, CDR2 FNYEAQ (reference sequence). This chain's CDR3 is CASSPSGGIGTDTQYF. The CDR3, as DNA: TGTGCCAGCAGCCCGAGCGGGGGAATCGGAACAGATACGCAGTATTTT.

CDR3 sequence: CASTAGRSYEQYF. The CDR3 region has the DNA TGTGCCAGCACGGCAGGGCGCTCCTACGAGCAGTACTTC. V is TRBV6-5 and J is TRBJ2-7, with a tentative D call TRBD1 (5 bases). Trimming cost V 7 bases and J 0 bases, with 10 bases left between them. Per germline, CDR1 MNHEY and CDR2 SVGAGI. The CDR3 has 13 residues.

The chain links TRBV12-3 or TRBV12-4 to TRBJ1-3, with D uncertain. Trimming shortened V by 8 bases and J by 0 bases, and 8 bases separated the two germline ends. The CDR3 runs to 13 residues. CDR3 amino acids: CASQQPSGNTIYF. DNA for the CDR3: TGTGCCAGCCAACAACCCTCTGGAAACACCATATATTTT.

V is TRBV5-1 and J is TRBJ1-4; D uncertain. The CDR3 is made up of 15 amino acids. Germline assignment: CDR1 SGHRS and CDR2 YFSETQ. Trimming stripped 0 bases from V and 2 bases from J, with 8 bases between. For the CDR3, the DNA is TGCGCCAGCAGCTTGGAGCAGACTACTAATGAAAAACTGTTTTTT. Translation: CASSLEQTTNEKLFF.

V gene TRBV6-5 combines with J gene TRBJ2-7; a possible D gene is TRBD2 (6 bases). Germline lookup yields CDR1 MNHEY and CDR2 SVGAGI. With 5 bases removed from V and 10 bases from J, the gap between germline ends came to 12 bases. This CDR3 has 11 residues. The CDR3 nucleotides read TGTGCCAGCAGTCCCGGGACTCGCCAGTACTTC. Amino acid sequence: CASSPGTRQYF.

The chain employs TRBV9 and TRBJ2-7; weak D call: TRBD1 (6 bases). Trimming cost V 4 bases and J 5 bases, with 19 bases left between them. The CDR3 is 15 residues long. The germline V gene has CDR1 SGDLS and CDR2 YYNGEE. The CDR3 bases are TGTGCCAGCAGCCGTAGTGGGATCTCAGGGGACGAGCAGTACTTC. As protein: CASSRSGISGDEQYF.